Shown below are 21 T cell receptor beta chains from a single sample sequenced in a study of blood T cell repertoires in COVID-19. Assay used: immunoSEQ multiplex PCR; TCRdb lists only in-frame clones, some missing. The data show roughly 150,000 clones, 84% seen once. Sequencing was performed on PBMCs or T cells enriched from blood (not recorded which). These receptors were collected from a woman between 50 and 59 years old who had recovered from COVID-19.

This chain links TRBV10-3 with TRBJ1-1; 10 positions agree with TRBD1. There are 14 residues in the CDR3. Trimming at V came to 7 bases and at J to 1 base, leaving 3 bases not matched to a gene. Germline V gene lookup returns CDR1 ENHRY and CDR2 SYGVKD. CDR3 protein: CAITGDRGNTEAFF. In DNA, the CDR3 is TGTGCCATCACCGGGGACAGGGGGAACACTGAAGCTTTCTTT.

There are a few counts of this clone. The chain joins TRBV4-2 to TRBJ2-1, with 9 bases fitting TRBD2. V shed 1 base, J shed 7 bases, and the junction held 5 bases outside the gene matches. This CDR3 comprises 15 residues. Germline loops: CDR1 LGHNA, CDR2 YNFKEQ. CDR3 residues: CASSQGLAGRNEQFF. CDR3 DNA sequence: TGTGCCAGCAGCCAAGGTCTAGCGGGAAGGAATGAGCAGTTCTTC.

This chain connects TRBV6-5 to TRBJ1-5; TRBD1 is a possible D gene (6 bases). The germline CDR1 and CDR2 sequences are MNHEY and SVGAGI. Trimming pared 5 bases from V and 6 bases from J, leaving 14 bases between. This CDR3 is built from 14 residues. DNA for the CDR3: TGTGCCAGCAGTCCAGACAGGCAGGGTCAGCCCCAGCATTTT. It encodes CASSPDRQGQPQHF.

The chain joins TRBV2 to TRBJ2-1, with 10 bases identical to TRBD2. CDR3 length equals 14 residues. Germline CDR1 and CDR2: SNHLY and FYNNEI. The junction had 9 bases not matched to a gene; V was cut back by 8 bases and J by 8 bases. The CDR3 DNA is TGTGCCAGCTCGCTAGCGGGAGTTCTCCATGAGCAGTTCTTC. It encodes CASSLAGVLHEQFF.

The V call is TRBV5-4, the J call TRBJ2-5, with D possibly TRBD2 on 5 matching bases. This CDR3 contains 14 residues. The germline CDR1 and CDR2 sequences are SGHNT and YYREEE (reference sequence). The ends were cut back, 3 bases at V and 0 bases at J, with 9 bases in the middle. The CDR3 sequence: CASSSGSYQETQYF. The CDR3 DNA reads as TGTGCCAGCAGCTCGGGATCGTACCAAGAGACCCAGTACTTC.

The CDR3 loop reads CASSPGQYQKADTQYF. CDR3 nucleotide sequence: TGTGCCAGCAGCCCGGGACAGTACCAGAAAGCAGATACGCAGTATTTT. V usage is TRBV28 and J usage is TRBJ2-3, with TRBD1 identical over 7 bases. The CDR3 totals 16 residues. Trimming cost V 6 bases and J 4 bases; bases outside gene matches: 13. Per germline, CDR1 MDHEN and CDR2 SYDVKM. Full variable domain (remainder filled in from reference TRBV28 and TRBJ2-3): DVKVTQSSRYLVKRTGEKVFLECVQDMDHENMFWYRQDPGLGLRLIYFSYDVKMKEKGDIPEGYSVSREKKERFSLILESASTNQTSMYLCASSPGQYQKADTQYFGPGTRLTVL.

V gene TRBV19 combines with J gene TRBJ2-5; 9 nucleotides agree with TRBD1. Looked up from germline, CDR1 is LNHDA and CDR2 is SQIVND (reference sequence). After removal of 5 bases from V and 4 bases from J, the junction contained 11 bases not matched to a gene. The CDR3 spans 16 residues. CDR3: CASSYGYRGQAETQYF. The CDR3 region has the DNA TGTGCCAGTAGTTACGGTTACAGGGGGCAGGCAGAGACCCAGTACTTC.

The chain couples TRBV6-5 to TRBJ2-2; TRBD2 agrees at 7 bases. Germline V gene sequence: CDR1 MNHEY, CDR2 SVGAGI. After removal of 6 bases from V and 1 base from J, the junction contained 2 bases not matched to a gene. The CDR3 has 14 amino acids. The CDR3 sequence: CASRTSLNTGELFF. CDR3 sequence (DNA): TGTGCCAGCAGGACTAGCTTGAACACCGGGGAGCTGTTTTTT.

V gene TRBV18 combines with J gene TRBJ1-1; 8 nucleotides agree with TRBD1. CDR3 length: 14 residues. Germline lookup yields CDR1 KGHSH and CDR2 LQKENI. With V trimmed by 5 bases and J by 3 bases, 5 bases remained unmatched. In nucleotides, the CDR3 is TGTGCCAGCTCAAAGACAGGGGCGGACACTGAAGCTTTCTTT. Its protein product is CASSKTGADTEAFF.

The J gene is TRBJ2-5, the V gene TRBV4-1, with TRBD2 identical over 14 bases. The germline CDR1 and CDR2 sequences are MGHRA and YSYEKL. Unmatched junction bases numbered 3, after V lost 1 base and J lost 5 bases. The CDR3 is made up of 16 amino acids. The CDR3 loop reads CASSQGTSGGRETQYF. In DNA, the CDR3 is TGCGCCAGCAGCCAAGGGACTAGCGGGGGGAGGGAGACCCAGTACTTC.

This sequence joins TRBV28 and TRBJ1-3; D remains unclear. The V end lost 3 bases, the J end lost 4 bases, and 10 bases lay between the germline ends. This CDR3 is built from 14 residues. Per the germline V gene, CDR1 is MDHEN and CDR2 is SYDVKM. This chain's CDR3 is CASSFGGSGNTIYF. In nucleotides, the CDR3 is TGTGCCAGCAGTTTCGGAGGGTCCGGAAACACCATATATTTT.

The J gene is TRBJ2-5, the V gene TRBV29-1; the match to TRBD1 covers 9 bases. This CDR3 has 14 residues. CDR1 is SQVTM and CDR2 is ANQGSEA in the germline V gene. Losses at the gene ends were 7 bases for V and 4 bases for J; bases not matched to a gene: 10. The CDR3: CSAPGTGWGETQYF. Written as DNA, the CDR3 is TGCAGCGCACCCGGGACAGGGTGGGGAGAGACCCAGTACTTC. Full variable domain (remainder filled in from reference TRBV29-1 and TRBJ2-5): SAVISQKPSRDICQRGTSLTIQCQVDSQVTMMFWYRQQPGQSLTLIATANQGSEATYESGFVIDKFPISRPNLTFSTLTVSNMSPEDSSIYLCSAPGTGWGETQYFGPGTRLLVL.

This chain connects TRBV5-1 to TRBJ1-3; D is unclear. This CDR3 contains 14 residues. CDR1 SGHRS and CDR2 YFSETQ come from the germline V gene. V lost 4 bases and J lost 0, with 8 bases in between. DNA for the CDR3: TGCGCCAGCAGCCCGTCGGGCTCTGGAAACACCATATATTTT. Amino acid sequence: CASSPSGSGNTIYF.

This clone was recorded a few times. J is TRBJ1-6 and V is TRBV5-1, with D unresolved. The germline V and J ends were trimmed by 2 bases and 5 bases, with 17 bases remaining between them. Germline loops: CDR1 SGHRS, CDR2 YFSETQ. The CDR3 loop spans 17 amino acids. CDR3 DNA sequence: TGCGCCAGCAGCTTAGGAGGTCCGGGCGTTAATAATTCACCCCTCCACTTT. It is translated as CASSLGGPGVNNSPLHF.

The CDR3: CASSWTQGNTGELFF. The CDR3 DNA sequence: TGTGCCAGCAGCTGGACACAGGGGAACACCGGGGAGCTGTTTTTT. This chain connects TRBV5-5 to TRBJ2-2; D possibly corresponds to TRBD1 (6 bases). With 3 bases removed from V and 1 base from J, the gap between germline ends came to 10 bases. Germline V lookup: CDR1 SGHKS, CDR2 YYEKEE (reference sequence). The CDR3 length is 15 residues.

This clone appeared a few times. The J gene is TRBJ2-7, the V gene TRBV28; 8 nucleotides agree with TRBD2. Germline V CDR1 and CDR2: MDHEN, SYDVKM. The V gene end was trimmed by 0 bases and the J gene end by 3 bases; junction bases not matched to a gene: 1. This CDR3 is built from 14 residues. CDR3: CASSLWSGGYEQYF. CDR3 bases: TGTGCCAGCAGTTTATGGAGCGGGGGCTACGAGCAGTACTTC.

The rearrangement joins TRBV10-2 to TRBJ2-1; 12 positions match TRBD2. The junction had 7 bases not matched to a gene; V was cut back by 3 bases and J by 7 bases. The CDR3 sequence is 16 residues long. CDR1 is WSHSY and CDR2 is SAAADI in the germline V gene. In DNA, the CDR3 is TGCGCCAGCAGTGAACCCCCTAGCGGGAGGGCAAATGAGCAGTTCTTC. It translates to CASSEPPSGRANEQFF.

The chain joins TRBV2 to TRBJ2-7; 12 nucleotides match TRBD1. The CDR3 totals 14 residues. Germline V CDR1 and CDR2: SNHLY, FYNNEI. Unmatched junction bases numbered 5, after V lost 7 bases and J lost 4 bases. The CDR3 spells CASTRDRGRYEQYF. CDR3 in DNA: TGTGCCAGCACCAGGGACAGGGGGCGATACGAGCAGTACTTC.

The CDR3 DNA is TGTGCCACTCGCAGGGTAACGACTGAAGCTTTCTTT. Amino acids: CATRRVTTEAFF. V gene TRBV10-3 combines with J gene TRBJ1-1, with D possibly TRBD1 on 5 matching bases. Trimming stripped 10 bases from V and 5 bases from J, with 14 bases between. Germline CDR1 is ENHRY and CDR2 is SYGVKD. CDR3 length equals 12 residues.

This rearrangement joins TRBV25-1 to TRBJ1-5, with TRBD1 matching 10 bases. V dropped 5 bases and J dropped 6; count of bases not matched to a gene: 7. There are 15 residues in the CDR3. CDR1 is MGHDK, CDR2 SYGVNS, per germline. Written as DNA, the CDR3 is TGTGCCAGCAGTCCTTTGGGACAGGGGCCTCAGCCCCAGCATTTT. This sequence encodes CASSPLGQGPQPQHF. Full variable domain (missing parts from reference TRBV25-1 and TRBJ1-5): EADIYQTPRYLVIGTGKKITLECSQTMGHDKMYWYQQDPGMELHLIHYSYGVNSTEKGDLSSESTVSRIRTEHFPLTLESARPSHTSQYLCASSPLGQGPQPQHFGDGTRLSIL.

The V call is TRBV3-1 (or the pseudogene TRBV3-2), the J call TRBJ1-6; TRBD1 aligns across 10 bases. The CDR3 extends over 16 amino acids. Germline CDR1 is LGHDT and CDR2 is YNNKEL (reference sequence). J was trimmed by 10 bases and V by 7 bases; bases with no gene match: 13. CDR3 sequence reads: CASTSLSGTGVSPLHF. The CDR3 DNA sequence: TGTGCCAGCACCTCATTATCCGGGACAGGGGTATCACCCCTCCACTTT.